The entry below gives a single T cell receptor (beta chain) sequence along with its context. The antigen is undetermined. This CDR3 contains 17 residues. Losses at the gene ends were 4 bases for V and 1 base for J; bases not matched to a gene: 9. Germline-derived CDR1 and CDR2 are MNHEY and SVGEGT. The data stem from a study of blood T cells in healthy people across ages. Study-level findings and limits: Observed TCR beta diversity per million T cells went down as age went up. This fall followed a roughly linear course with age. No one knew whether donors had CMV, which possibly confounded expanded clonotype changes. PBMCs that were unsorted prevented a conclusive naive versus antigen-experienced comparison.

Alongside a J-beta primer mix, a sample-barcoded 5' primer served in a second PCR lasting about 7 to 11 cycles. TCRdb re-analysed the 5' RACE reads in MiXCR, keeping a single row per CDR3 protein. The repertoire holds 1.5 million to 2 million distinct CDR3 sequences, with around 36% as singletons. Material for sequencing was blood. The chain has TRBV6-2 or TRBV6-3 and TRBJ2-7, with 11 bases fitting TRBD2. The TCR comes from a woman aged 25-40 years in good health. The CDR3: CASSSLRLAGQSYEQYF. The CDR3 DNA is TGTGCCAGCAGTTCCCTCCGACTAGCGGGGCAATCCTACGAGCAGTACTTC.